This T cell receptor beta chain came from a study of T cell responses to AZD1222 COVID-19 vaccine. General study points: CD4 TCRs associated with vaccination spanned spike, dominating at 160-218 and 743-854. The donors showed a predominance of white British ancestry and of females, with possible underestimation of clonal diversity.

The CDR3 loop spans 13 amino acids. On this clone: The antigen is not known.

Pooled together were second doses at about 4 or about 12 weeks. Clones were read by immunoSEQ multiplex PCR, and TCRdb kept only the in-frame ones, dropping some. The sample contains roughly 150,000 clones, 91% of which appear only once. The J gene is TRBJ2-1, the V gene TRBV7-5. TRBV7-5 is a known pseudogene. This receptor was obtained from an adult who received the AZD1222 COVID-19 vaccine. The specimen comprised peripheral blood, sampled 28 days after the second AZD1222 dose. CDR3 region: CARSLERGALLLF. For the CDR3, the DNA is TGTGCCAGAAGCTTAGAGAGGGGGGCTCTATTGCTCTTC.